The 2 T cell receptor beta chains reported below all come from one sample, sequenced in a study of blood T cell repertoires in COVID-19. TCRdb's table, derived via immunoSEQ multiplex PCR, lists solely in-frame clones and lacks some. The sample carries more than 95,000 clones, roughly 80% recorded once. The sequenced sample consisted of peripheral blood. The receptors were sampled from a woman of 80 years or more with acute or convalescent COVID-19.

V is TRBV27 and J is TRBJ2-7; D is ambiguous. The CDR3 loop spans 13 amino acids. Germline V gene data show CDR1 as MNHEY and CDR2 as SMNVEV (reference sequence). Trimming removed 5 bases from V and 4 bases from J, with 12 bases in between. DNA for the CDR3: TGTGCCAGCAGTCTAGACCTAAGGTACGAGCAGTACTTC. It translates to CASSLDLRYEQYF.

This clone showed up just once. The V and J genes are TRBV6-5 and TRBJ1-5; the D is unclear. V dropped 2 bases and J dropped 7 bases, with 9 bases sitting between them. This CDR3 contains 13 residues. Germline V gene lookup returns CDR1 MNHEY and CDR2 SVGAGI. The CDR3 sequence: CASSYGEGQPQHF. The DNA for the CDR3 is TGTGCCAGCAGTTACGGGGAGGGACAGCCCCAGCATTTT.